Presented here are 8 T cell receptor beta chains from one specimen sequenced in a study of blood T cell repertoires in COVID-19. Assay: immunoSEQ multiplex PCR; the TCRdb copy retains only in-frame clones and omits some. This sample yields about 530,000 clones, of which about 89% are seen a single time; roughly 8.3% belongs to the top ten. The sequenced material came from peripheral blood. These receptors were taken from a woman aged 50 to 60 with COVID-19, enrolled during active disease.

This chain uses TRBV30 with TRBJ1-3, with TRBD1 matching over 7 bases. The CDR3 has 16 amino acids. J lost 4 bases, V lost 0 bases, and 9 bases had no gene match. Per the germline V gene, CDR1 is GTSNPN and CDR2 is SVGIG (reference sequence). The CDR3 region has the DNA TGTGCCTGGAGTGTAAGCGAGGACAGGCGGGGAAACACCATATATTTT. This sequence encodes CAWSVSEDRRGNTIYF.

The chain joins TRBV12-3 or TRBV12-4 to TRBJ1-1, with D unresolved. This CDR3 is 13 amino acids long. V lost 6 bases to trimming and J lost 0 bases, with 8 bases between them. This CDR3 reads CASRRAMNTEAFF. CDR3 in DNA: TGTGCCAGCAGGCGGGCGATGAACACTGAAGCTTTCTTT.

This chain uses TRBV9 with TRBJ1-3; D not resolved. CDR1 is SGDLS, CDR2 YYNGEE, per germline. This CDR3 spans 14 amino acids. Between the trimmed V and J ends, which lost 1 base and 5 bases, there was a span of 10 bases. The DNA of the CDR3 is TGTGCCAGCAGCGTAATCGGGGATAGAAACACCATATATTTT. It is translated as CASSVIGDRNTIYF. The whole variable domain, filled in from reference TRBV9 and TRBJ1-3, reads DSGVTQTPKHLITATGQRVTLRCSPRSGDLSVYWYQQSLDQGLQFLIQYYNGEERAKGNILERFSAQQFPDLHSELNLSSLELGDSALYFCASSVIGDRNTIYFGEGSWLTVV.

The chain couples TRBV2 to TRBJ1-4; D is unclear. Per germline, CDR1 SNHLY and CDR2 FYNNEI. With 7 bases removed from V and 4 bases from J, the gap between germline ends came to 13 bases. The CDR3 length is 14 residues. The CDR3 DNA sequence: TGTGCCAGCAATCTGGGAGGGTTTAATGAAAAACTGTTTTTT. It specifies CASNLGGFNEKLFF.

This clone has only one observation. This sequence joins TRBV15 and TRBJ2-3, with TRBD2 matching 7 bases. Trimming at V came to 6 bases and at J to 0 bases, leaving 0 bases not matched to a gene. CDR3 length: 13 residues. Per the germline V gene, CDR1 is LNHNV and CDR2 is YYDKDF (reference sequence). The CDR3 bases are TGTGCCACCAGGGGGGGGAGCACAGATACGCAGTATTTT. Residues: CATRGGSTDTQYF.

J is TRBJ2-2 and V is TRBV7-9; 7 bases line up with TRBD1. CDR3 length: 15 residues. From germline, CDR1 is SEHNR and CDR2 FQNEAQ (reference sequence). Trimming cost V 7 bases and J 1 base; bases outside gene matches: 6. The CDR3 nucleotides read TGTGCCAGCACCCGAAACAGGGGGAACACCGGGGAGCTGTTTTTT. Protein sequence: CASTRNRGNTGELFF.

The chain uses TRBV30 and TRBJ2-7; 8 bases match TRBD1. The CDR3 extends over 13 amino acids. Trimming cost V 4 bases and J 5 bases; bases outside gene matches: 7. Germline V gene data show CDR1 as GTSNPN and CDR2 as SVGIG (reference sequence). The DNA of the CDR3 is TGTGCCTGGAACGGACAGGGCGGCCACGAGCAGTACTTC. Translation: CAWNGQGGHEQYF.

The rearrangement uses TRBV5-4 and TRBJ1-3; D might be TRBD1 (6 bases). This CDR3 spans 15 amino acids. Germline lookup yields CDR1 SGHNT and CDR2 YYREEE (reference sequence). V was cut by 5 bases and J by 4 bases, with 16 bases left in between. This CDR3 reads CASRTGLGEGNTIYF. The CDR3 region has the DNA TGTGCCAGCAGGACAGGACTCGGAGAAGGAAACACCATATATTTT.